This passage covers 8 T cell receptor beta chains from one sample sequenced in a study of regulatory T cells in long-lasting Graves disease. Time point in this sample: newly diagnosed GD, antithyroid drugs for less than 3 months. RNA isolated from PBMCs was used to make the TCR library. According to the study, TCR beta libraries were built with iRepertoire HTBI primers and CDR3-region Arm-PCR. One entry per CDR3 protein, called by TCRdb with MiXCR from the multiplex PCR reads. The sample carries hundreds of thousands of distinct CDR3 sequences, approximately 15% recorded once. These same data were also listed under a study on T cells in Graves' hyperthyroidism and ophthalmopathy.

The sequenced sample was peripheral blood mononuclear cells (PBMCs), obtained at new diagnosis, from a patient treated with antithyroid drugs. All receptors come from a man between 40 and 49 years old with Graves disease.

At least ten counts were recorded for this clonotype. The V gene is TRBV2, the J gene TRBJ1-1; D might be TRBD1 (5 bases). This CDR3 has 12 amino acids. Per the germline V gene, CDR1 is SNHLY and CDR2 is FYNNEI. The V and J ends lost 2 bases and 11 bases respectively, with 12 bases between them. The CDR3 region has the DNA TGTGCCAGCAGTGAATCGGGGGTTTTCGCTTTCTTT. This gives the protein CASSESGVFAFF.

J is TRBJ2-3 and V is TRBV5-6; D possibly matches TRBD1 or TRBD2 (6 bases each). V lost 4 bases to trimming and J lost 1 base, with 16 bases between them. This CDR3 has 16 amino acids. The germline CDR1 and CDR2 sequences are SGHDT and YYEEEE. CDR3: CASSRRGDLGTDTQYF. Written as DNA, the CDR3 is TGTGCCAGCAGCCGAAGGGGGGATTTAGGCACAGATACGCAGTATTTT.

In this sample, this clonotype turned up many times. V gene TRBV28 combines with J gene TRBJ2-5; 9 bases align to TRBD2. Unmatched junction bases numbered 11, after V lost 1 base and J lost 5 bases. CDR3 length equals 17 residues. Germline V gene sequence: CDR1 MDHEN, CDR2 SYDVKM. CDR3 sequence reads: CASSLYPAGGAGETQYF. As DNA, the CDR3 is TGTGCCAGCAGTTTATATCCCGCGGGGGGGGCCGGGGAGACCCAGTACTTC.

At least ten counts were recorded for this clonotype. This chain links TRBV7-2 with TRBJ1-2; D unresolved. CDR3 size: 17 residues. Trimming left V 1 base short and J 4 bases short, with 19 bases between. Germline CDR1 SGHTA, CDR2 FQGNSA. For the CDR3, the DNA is TGTGCCAGCAGCTTAGGGTTTGGGCAGCCGACGAGCTATGGCTACACCTTC. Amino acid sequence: CASSLGFGQPTSYGYTF.

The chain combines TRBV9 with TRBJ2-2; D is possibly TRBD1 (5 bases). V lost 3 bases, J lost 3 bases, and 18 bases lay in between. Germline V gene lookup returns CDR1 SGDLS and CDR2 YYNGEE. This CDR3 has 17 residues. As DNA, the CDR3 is TGTGCCAGCAGCGCCCCCCGGTTAGGGGCGGACACCGGGGAGCTGTTTTTT. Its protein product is CASSAPRLGADTGELFF.

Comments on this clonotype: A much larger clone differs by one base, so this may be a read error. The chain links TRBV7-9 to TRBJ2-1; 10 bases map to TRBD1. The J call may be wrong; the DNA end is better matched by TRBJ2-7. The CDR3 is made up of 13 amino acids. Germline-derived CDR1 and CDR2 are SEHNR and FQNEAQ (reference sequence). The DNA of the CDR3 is TGTGCCAGCAGCATGACAGGGGGCAATGAGCAGTACTTC. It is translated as CASSMTGGNEQYF.

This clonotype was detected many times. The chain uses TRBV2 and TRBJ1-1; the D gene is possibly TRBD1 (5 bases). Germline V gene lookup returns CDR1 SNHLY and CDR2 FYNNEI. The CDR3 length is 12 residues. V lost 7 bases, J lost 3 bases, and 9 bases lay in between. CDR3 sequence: CASIDRHTEAFF. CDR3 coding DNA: TGTGCCAGCATTGACAGACACACTGAAGCTTTCTTT.

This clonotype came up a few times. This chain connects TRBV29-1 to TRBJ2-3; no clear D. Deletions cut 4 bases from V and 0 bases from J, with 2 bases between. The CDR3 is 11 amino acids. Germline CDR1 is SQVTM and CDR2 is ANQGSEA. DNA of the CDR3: TGCAGCGTTGGTAGCACAGATACGCAGTATTTT. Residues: CSVGSTDTQYF.